Below are 16 T cell receptor beta chains sequenced from a single sample in a study of radiation and T cells in renal cell carcinoma. Indicated time point: baseline pretreatment blood. Described treatment: 15 Gy SBRT to primary tumor, nephrectomy 4 weeks later. The data were produced by immunoSEQ multiplex PCR, yet TCRdb's version contains in-frame clones alone and is incomplete. The sample contains about 130,000 clones, roughly four fifths of which appear only once. The material was blood, obtained from a patient whose treatment included radiotherapy and nephrectomy. These receptors were obtained from a woman aged 55 to 70 with renal cell carcinoma.

The chain combines TRBV6-1 with TRBJ2-7; D is uncertain. The CDR3 is 15 amino acids. In germline, CDR1 is MNHNS, CDR2 SASEGT. V lost 4 bases, J lost 0 bases, and 13 bases lay in between. The CDR3: CASSGALGISYEQYF. DNA of the CDR3: TGTGCCAGCAGTGGAGCGTTGGGGATCTCCTACGAGCAGTACTTC.

This clone appeared once. The J gene is TRBJ1-5, the V gene TRBV19, with 7 bases that match TRBD1. With V trimmed by 7 bases and J by 4 bases, 4 bases remained unmatched. Germline V gene sequence: CDR1 LNHDA, CDR2 SQIVND (reference sequence). The CDR3 length is 13 residues. The CDR3 DNA follows: TGTGCCAGTACACCAGGGGGTAATCAGCCCCAGCATTTT. Amino acids: CASTPGGNQPQHF.

This clone has more than one count but fewer than ten. V usage is TRBV5-1 and J usage is TRBJ1-1; D gene unclear. This CDR3 is built from 14 residues. CDR1 SGHRS and CDR2 YFSETQ come from the germline V gene. V was cut by 0 bases and J by 0 bases, with 6 bases left in between. In DNA form, the CDR3 reads TGCGCCAGCAGCTTGGTAGCAGTGAACACTGAAGCTTTCTTT. Amino acid sequence: CASSLVAVNTEAFF.

CDR3 sequence: CASSLDRGTDTQYF. CDR3 nucleotide sequence: TGTGCCAGCAGCTTGGACCGGGGGACAGATACGCAGTATTTT. The gene calls are TRBV5-4 and TRBJ2-3, with a tentative D call TRBD2 (6 bases). Germline V gene lookup returns CDR1 SGHNT and CDR2 YYREEE (reference sequence). The CDR3 runs 14 residues. V was pared by 0 bases and J by 3 bases, with 8 bases between.

The chain employs TRBV7-3 and TRBJ2-3; 13 bases are a match to TRBD2. Per germline, CDR1 SGHTA and CDR2 FQGTGA. Germline trimming cut 4 bases from V and 6 bases from J; bases unmatched to any gene: 4. CDR3 length: 15 amino acids. CDR3 residues: CASSSLAGGPDTQYF. The CDR3 DNA reads TGTGCCAGCAGCTCACTAGCGGGAGGGCCGGATACGCAGTATTTT.

V usage is TRBV28 and J usage is TRBJ1-2; D is undetermined. The V end lost 2 bases, the J end lost 5 bases, and 12 bases lay between the germline ends. Germline V gene lookup returns CDR1 MDHEN and CDR2 SYDVKM. The CDR3 has 14 residues. The CDR3 loop reads CASSLMGLEYGYTF. CDR3 DNA sequence: TGTGCCAGCAGTTTAATGGGGTTGGAGTATGGCTACACCTTC.

This clone showed up just once. V usage is TRBV6-1 and J usage is TRBJ2-1, with TRBD2 as a possible D gene (7 bases). The CDR3 is 15 amino acids. Germline CDR1 MNHNS, CDR2 SASEGT. V was shortened by 6 bases and J by 5 bases, with 17 bases between the two germline ends. The CDR3 nucleotides read TGTGCCAGCAGGCCTTCTGCGGGGGCCCACAATGAGCAGTTCTTC. Amino acids: CASRPSAGAHNEQFF.

J is TRBJ2-3 and V is TRBV5-1, with D possibly being TRBD2 (6 bases). Germline CDR1 and CDR2: SGHRS and YFSETQ. The CDR3 runs to 16 residues. V lost 4 bases and J lost 3, with 18 bases in between. CDR3: CASSPFGSRGTDTQYF. Written as DNA, the CDR3 is TGCGCCAGCAGCCCGTTCGGGAGCCGGGGTACAGATACGCAGTATTTT.

V gene TRBV29-1 combines with J gene TRBJ2-7; TRBD1 agrees at 10 bases. J was trimmed by 2 bases and V by 3 bases; bases with no gene match: 4. Germline-derived CDR1 and CDR2 are SQVTM and ANQGSEA. The CDR3 runs 14 residues. The CDR3 nucleotides read TGCAGCGTTGACTCTGGGACAGGGGCCTACGAGCAGTACTTC. Translated: CSVDSGTGAYEQYF.

The chain employs TRBV19 and TRBJ1-1; 9 bases match TRBD1. J lost 5 bases, V lost 5 bases, and 9 bases had no gene match. The germline V gene has CDR1 LNHDA and CDR2 SQIVND (reference sequence). This CDR3 spans 15 amino acids. Here the CDR3 DNA reads TGTGCCAGTAGTCCGATGACAGGGGGGATGACTGAAGCTTTCTTT. This codes for CASSPMTGGMTEAFF. The entire variable domain, with the rest obtained from reference TRBV19 and TRBJ1-1, is as follows: DGGITQSPKYLFRKEGQNVTLSCEQNLNHDAMYWYRQDPGQGLRLIYYSQIVNDFQKGDIAEGYSVSREKKESFPLTVTSAQKNPTAFYLCASSPMTGGMTEAFFGQGTRLTVV.

The chain uses TRBV7-9 and TRBJ1-5; D ambiguous. The germline V and J ends were trimmed by 2 bases and 7 bases, with 6 bases remaining between them. CDR3 length equals 12 residues. CDR1 and CDR2 (germline): SEHNR, FQNEAQ (reference sequence). The CDR3 reads CASSLSRQPQHF. The CDR3 region has the DNA TGTGCCAGCAGCTTATCCCGCCAGCCCCAGCATTTT.

This sequence joins TRBV10-1 and TRBJ2-5; 9 nucleotides agree with TRBD1. Germline trimming cut 6 bases from V and 4 bases from J; bases unmatched to any gene: 15. CDR3 length equals 17 residues. Looked up from germline, CDR1 is WNHNN and CDR2 is SYGVQD (reference sequence). The chain's CDR3 is CASRGGDRAIYRETQYF. CDR3 sequence (DNA): TGCGCCAGCAGGGGGGGGGACAGGGCCATCTACAGAGAGACCCAGTACTTC.

The V call is TRBV30, the J call TRBJ1-2; maybe TRBD1 (6 bases). V dropped 5 bases and J dropped 0 bases, with 13 bases sitting between them. The CDR3 has 14 residues. Germline assignment: CDR1 GTSNPN and CDR2 SVGIG (reference sequence). CDR3 sequence reads: CAWSQGLTNYGYTF. The CDR3 nucleotides are TGTGCCTGGTCACAGGGCTTAACTAACTATGGCTACACCTTC.

V and J are TRBV5-4 and TRBJ2-5; 8 bases line up with TRBD1. The CDR3 has 15 amino acids. The ends lost 2 bases at V and 4 bases at J; junction bases unmatched: 7. CDR1 is SGHNT, CDR2 YYREEE, per germline (reference sequence). The CDR3 here is CASSFSMTGVETQYF. The CDR3 DNA sequence: TGTGCCAGCAGCTTCTCTATGACAGGGGTAGAGACCCAGTACTTC.

The J gene is TRBJ2-4, the V gene TRBV28; D is uncertain. V lost 3 bases, J lost 7 bases, and 1 base lay in between. Germline assignment: CDR1 MDHEN and CDR2 SYDVKM. The CDR3 has 10 amino acids. The CDR3 nucleotides are TGTGCCAGCAGTTTGAACATTCAGTACTTC. Protein sequence: CASSLNIQYF.

As DNA, the CDR3 is TGCGCCAGCAGCTTGGGACAGGGGCACACCGGGGAGCTGTTTTTT. Protein sequence: CASSLGQGHTGELFF. The chain recombines TRBV5-1 with TRBJ2-2; 8 bases fit TRBD1. Germline CDR1 is SGHRS and CDR2 is YFSETQ. The CDR3 length is 15 residues. After removal of 0 bases from V and 3 bases from J, the junction contained 1 base not matched to a gene.